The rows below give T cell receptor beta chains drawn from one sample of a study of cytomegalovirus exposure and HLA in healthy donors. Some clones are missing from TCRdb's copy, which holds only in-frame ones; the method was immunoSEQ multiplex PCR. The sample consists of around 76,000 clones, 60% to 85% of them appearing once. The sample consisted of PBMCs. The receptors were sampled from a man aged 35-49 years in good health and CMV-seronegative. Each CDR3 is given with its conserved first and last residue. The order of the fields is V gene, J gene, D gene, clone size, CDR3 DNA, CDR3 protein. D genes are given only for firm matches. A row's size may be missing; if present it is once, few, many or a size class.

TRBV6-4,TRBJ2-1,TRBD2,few,TGTGCCAGCAGTGACGGAGGGACTAGCGGGATTGGAGAGCAGTTCTTC,CASSDGGTSGIGEQFF
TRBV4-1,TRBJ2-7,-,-,TGCGCCAGCAGCCAAGATCAGGGGTTATGGGACGAGCAGTACTTC,CASSQDQGLWDEQYF
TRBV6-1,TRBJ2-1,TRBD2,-,TGTGCCAGCAGCGGGGGGGGTGAGCAGTTCTTC,CASSGGGEQFF
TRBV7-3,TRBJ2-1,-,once,TGTGCCAGCAGCTCAATGACTGGAGGTGAGCAGTTCTTC,CASSSMTGGEQFF
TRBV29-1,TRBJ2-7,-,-,TGCAGCGTTGGTTGGGGCAGGGGCCCATCCTACGAGCAGTACTTC,CSVGWGRGPSYEQYF
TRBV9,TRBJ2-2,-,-,TGTGCCAGCAGCGTAGTTGAGGACTACACCGGGGAGCTGTTTTTT,CASSVVEDYTGELFF
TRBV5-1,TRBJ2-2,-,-,TGCGCCAGCAGCGAACGGCAGGGGGGTTTCGGGGAGCTGTTTTTT,CASSERQGGFGELFF
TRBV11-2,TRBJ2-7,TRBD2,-,TGTGCCAGCAGCTTAGAGCCGGGGGGCTACGAGCAGTACTTC,CASSLEPGGYEQYF
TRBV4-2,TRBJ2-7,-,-,TGTGCCAGCAGCCAAGCCGACTACAGCTACGAGCAGTACTTC,CASSQADYSYEQYF
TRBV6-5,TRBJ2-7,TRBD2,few,TGTGCCAGCAGTTACGTGGGCGGGGGCTCCTACGAGCAGTACTTC,CASSYVGGGSYEQYF
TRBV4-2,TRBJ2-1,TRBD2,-,TGTGCCAGCAGCCCTGCCCTCGGGACTAGCAAGGGTAATGAGCAGTTCTTC,CASSPALGTSKGNEQFF
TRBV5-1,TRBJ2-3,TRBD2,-,TGCGCCAGCAGCAGCCGGGGACTAGCGGGAGTCACAGATACGCAGTATTTT,CASSSRGLAGVTDTQYF
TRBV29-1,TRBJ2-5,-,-,TGCAGCGTCGTCGCCTCCGGTCGGTTTGAGACCCAGTACTTC,CSVVASGRFETQYF
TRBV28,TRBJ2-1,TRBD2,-,TGTGCCAGCAGTTATCGACTAGCGGGAGGGCCTTCCTACAATGAGCAGTTCTTC,CASSYRLAGGPSYNEQFF
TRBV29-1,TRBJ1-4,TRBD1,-,TGCAGCGTTGAAGATCGGGACAGGGGGCGCTTGCTGTTTTTT,CSVEDRDRGRLLFF
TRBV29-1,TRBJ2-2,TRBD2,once,TGCAGCGTCCAGGGGACTAGCGAGAACACCGGGGAGCTGTTTTTT,CSVQGTSENTGELFF
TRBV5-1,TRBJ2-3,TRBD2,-,TGCGCCAGCAGCTTGGGGGGGACTAGCGGTTCAGATACGCAGTATTTT,CASSLGGTSGSDTQYF
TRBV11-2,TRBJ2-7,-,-,TGTGCCAGCAGCTTACAGGGGGGCTCCTACGAGCAGTACTTC,CASSLQGGSYEQYF
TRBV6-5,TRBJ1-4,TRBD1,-,TGTGCCAGCAAAGAGGACAGGGGAAAACTGTTTTTT,CASKEDRGKLFF
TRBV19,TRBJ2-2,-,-,TGTGCCAGTAGTAAGATCCCAGGGATGAACACCGGGGAGCTGTTTTTT,CASSKIPGMNTGELFF
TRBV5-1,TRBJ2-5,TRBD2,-,TGCGCCAGCAGCCGGTCGAGAGCGGGAGGGCCCATGGAAGAGACCCAGTACTTC,CASSRSRAGGPMEETQYF
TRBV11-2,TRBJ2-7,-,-,TGTGCCAGCAGCTTGAACAGGGTAATTCACGAGCAGTACTTC,CASSLNRVIHEQYF
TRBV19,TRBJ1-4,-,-,TGTGCCAGTAGGAAACAGGCCGCAACTAATGAAAAACTGTTTTTT,CASRKQAATNEKLFF
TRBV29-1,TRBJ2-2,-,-,TGCAGCGTTGGGGGCGTAAGGAGGGACGGGGAGCTGTTTTTT,CSVGGVRRDGELFF
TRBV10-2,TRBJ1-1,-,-,TGCGCCAGCAGTGAGTCGGCAGGGAAGAACACTGAAGCTTTCTTT,CASSESAGKNTEAFF
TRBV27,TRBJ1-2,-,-,TGTGCCAGCAGTTTGAAGGGAGGTCTAAACTATGGCTACACCTTC,CASSLKGGLNYGYTF
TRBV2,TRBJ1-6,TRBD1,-,TGTGCCAGCAGTGAAGAAACAGGGGATAATTCACCCCTCCACTTT,CASSEETGDNSPLHF